The 13 T cell receptor beta chains below all came from one sample that was sequenced in a study of blood T cell repertoires in COVID-19. Produced via immunoSEQ multiplex PCR; TCRdb's table is partial and in-frame only. The data hold roughly 440,000 clones, with around 89% observed a single time. The sample taken for sequencing was peripheral blood. The source of these receptors is a woman aged 45-60 years with COVID-19, enrolled during active disease.

V usage is TRBV29-1 and J usage is TRBJ2-1; D remains unclear. V was clipped by 6 bases and J by 5 bases, with 14 bases between them. CDR1 is SQVTM and CDR2 is ANQGSEA in the germline V gene. This CDR3 comprises 13 residues. CDR3 sequence reads: CSVVGYNNNEQFF. CDR3 sequence (DNA): TGCAGCGTCGTCGGGTACAACAACAATGAGCAGTTCTTC.

Regarding this clone: This specimen includes other DNA sequences encoding the same CDR3. The rearrangement joins TRBV27 to TRBJ1-1; no reliable D call. V lost 3 bases to trimming and J lost 4 bases, with 9 bases between them. Germline CDR1 is MNHEY and CDR2 is SMNVEV (reference sequence). There are 13 residues in the CDR3. This CDR3 reads CASSFLAGTEAFF. The DNA of the CDR3 is TGTGCCAGCAGTTTTTTAGCGGGCACTGAAGCTTTCTTT.

The chain links TRBV4-2 to TRBJ2-5; 8 bases align to TRBD2. Trimming cost V 1 base and J 1 base; bases outside gene matches: 8. CDR1 is LGHNA, CDR2 YNFKEQ, per germline. The CDR3 extends over 17 amino acids. The CDR3 here is CASSQGIRAGVQETQYF. The CDR3 DNA reads TGTGCCAGCAGCCAAGGTATTCGAGCGGGGGTCCAAGAGACCCAGTACTTC.

V is TRBV2 and J is TRBJ1-5; D not resolved. CDR3 length: 9 residues. CDR1 is SNHLY and CDR2 is FYNNEI in the germline V gene. V lost 8 bases and J lost 7, with 3 bases in between. The CDR3 loop is CASGQPQHF. CDR3 nucleotides: TGTGCCAGCGGCCAGCCCCAGCATTTT.

The rearrangement links TRBV7-8 to TRBJ2-7, with a possible D match to TRBD1 (6 bases). The CDR3 covers 15 residues. In germline, CDR1 is SGHVS, CDR2 FQNEAQ. V lost 5 bases and J lost 0, with 14 bases in between. This chain's CDR3 is CASSEDRDTSYEQYF. The CDR3 bases are TGTGCCAGCAGCGAAGACCGGGACACCTCCTACGAGCAGTACTTC.

The chain joins TRBV4-1 to TRBJ1-5; D not certain. The CDR3 loop spans 14 amino acids. Per the germline V gene, CDR1 is MGHRA and CDR2 is YSYEKL. Trimming shortened V by 0 bases and J by 4 bases, and 7 bases separated the two germline ends. The CDR3 protein is CASSQDAGNQPQHF. The CDR3 DNA sequence: TGCGCCAGCAGCCAAGATGCAGGAAATCAGCCCCAGCATTTT.

This chain joins TRBV28 and TRBJ2-7; 8 bases fit TRBD2. The CDR3 contains 15 residues. Trimming at V came to 6 bases and at J to 3 bases, leaving 10 bases not matched to a gene. Germline V gives CDR1 MDHEN, CDR2 SYDVKM. The CDR3 DNA sequence: TGTGCCAGCAGCTTGGGAGCGGGGGTCCACTACGAGCAGTACTTC. Translation gives CASSLGAGVHYEQYF.

The gene calls are TRBV11-2 and TRBJ1-1; D gene uncertain. The length of the CDR3 is 15 residues. Germline CDR1 SGHAT, CDR2 FQNNGV. The V end was cut by 5 bases, the J end by 1 base, with 14 bases between. The CDR3 DNA reads as TGTGCCAGCAGCGAGGGAAACGGCCAGAACACTGAAGCTTTCTTT. Translated, it gives CASSEGNGQNTEAFF.

The chain's CDR3 is CASSTLGADEQYF. The CDR3 nucleotides are TGTGCCAGCAGTACGCTTGGGGCGGACGAGCAGTACTTC. This chain uses TRBV6-5 with TRBJ2-7; D is possibly TRBD1 (5 bases). Germline values: CDR1 MNHEY, CDR2 SVGAGI. Trimming stripped 5 bases from V and 5 bases from J, with 13 bases between. This CDR3 is 13 amino acids long.

In its sample, this clone was seen once. The gene calls are TRBV6-5 and TRBJ1-5, with 8 nucleotides matching TRBD1. Germline loops: CDR1 MNHEY, CDR2 SVGAGI. V dropped 5 bases and J dropped 2; count of bases not matched to a gene: 5. This CDR3 region has 15 residues. The CDR3 sequence is CASSPRGQGNQPQHF. The CDR3 nucleotides read TGTGCCAGCAGTCCTCGGGGACAGGGCAATCAGCCCCAGCATTTT.

The rearrangement uses TRBV2 and TRBJ1-5; D gene uncertain. Trimming left V 6 bases short and J 6 bases short, with 18 bases between. CDR1 is SNHLY and CDR2 is FYNNEI in the germline V gene. CDR3 length: 15 amino acids. CDR3 residues: CASSQTAGPGQPQHF. CDR3 nucleotide sequence: TGTGCCAGCAGCCAAACCGCGGGTCCGGGTCAGCCCCAGCATTTT.

This clone came up once. CDR3: CASSFPGTRNYNEQFF. CDR3 nucleotides: TGTGCCAGCAGTTTCCCGGGGACTAGGAACTACAATGAGCAGTTCTTC. The chain carries TRBV28 and TRBJ2-1; the match to TRBD2 covers 8 bases. The CDR3 loop spans 16 amino acids. Germline V gene sequence: CDR1 MDHEN, CDR2 SYDVKM. Unmatched junction bases numbered 7, after V lost 3 bases and J lost 3 bases.

The chain is built from TRBV9 and TRBJ1-4; D is perhaps TRBD1 (5 bases). V dropped 0 bases and J dropped 7 bases, with 13 bases sitting between them. There are 15 residues in the CDR3. Germline assignment: CDR1 SGDLS and CDR2 YYNGEE. Here the CDR3 reads CASSVGGQGGEKLFF. The CDR3 DNA reads as TGTGCCAGCAGCGTAGGAGGCCAGGGCGGTGAAAAACTGTTTTTT.